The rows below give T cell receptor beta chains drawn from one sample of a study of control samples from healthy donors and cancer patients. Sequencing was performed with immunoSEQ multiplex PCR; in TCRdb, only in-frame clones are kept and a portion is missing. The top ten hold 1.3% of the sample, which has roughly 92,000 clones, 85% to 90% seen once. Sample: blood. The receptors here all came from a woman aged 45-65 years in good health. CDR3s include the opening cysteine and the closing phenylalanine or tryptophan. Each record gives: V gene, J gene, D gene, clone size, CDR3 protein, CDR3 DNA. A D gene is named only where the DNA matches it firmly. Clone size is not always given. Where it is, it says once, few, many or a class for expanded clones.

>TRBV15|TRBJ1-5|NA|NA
CATSRDLLQGGQPQHF
TGTGCCACCAGCAGAGATCTCCTACAGGGAGGTCAGCCCCAGCATTTT
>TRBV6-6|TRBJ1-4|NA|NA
CASSYEGRGEKLFF
TGTGCCAGCAGTTACGAGGGCAGGGGTGAAAAACTGTTTTTT
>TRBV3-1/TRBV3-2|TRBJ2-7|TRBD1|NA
CASSHLGQGDEQYF
TGTGCCAGCAGCCACTTGGGACAGGGCGACGAGCAGTACTTC
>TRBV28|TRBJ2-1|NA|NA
CASSLIGGPYNEQFF
TGTGCCAGCAGTTTAATCGGGGGCCCATACAATGAGCAGTTCTTC
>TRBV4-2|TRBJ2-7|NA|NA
CASSYARDSAYEQYF
TGTGCCAGCAGCTACGCCCGGGACTCAGCCTACGAGCAGTACTTC
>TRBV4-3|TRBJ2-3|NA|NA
CASSQGGDLDTQYF
TGCGCCAGCAGCCAAGGGGGTGACCTAGATACGCAGTATTTT
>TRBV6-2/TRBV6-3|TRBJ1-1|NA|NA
CASSYTLGRGMNTEAFF
TGTGCCAGCAGTTACACTCTGGGGCGGGGAATGAACACTGAAGCTTTCTTT
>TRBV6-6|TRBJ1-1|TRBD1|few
CASSNRGRPEAFF
TGTGCCAGCAGTAACAGGGGGCGACCTGAAGCTTTCTTT
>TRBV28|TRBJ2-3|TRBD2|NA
CASRSTSGRGADTQYF
TGTGCCAGCAGATCCACTAGCGGGAGAGGGGCAGATACGCAGTATTTT
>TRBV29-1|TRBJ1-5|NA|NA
CSVGGTSSNQPQHF
TGCAGCGTGGGGGGGACCTCAAGCAATCAGCCCCAGCATTTT
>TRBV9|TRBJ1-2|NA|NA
CASSVGEGPGYGYTF
TGTGCCAGCAGCGTAGGTGAAGGCCCGGGATATGGCTACACCTTC
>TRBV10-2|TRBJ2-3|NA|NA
CASRRLTSNTDTQYF
TGCGCCAGCAGAAGACTGACCTCTAACACAGATACGCAGTATTTT
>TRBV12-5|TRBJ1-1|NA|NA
CASGEKGLLNTEAFF
TGTGCTAGTGGGGAAAAAGGGCTCCTGAACACTGAAGCTTTCTTT
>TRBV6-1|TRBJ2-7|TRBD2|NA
CASSGAGGPGEQYF
TGTGCCAGCAGTGGAGCGGGAGGGCCGGGGGAGCAGTACTTC
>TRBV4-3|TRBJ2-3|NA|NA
CASSQSVPPGADTQYF
TGCGCCAGCAGCCAATCGGTACCGCCGGGGGCAGATACGCAGTATTTT
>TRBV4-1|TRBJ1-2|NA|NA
CASSQGDSPGYGYTF
TGCGCCAGCAGCCAAGGTGACAGCCCTGGGTATGGCTACACCTTC
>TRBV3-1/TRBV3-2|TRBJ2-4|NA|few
CASSSGTLSKNIQYF
TGTGCCAGCAGCTCCGGGACACTTTCCAAAAACATTCAGTACTTC
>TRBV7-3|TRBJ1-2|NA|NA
CASSSGTVNYGYTF
TGTGCCAGCAGCTCCGGGACGGTGAACTATGGCTACACCTTC
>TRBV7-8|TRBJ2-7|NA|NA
CASSSISGSYEQYF
TGTGCCAGCAGCTCTATCTCCGGGTCCTACGAGCAGTACTTC
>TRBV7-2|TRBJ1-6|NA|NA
CASSPTGGGDSPLHF
TGTGCCAGCAGCCCAACGGGCGGGGGTGACTCACCCCTCCACTTT
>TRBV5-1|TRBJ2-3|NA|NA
CASSPEGDSGTDTQYF
TGCGCCAGCAGCCCCGAGGGGGATTCAGGTACAGATACGCAGTATTTT
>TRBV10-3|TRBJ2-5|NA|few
CAISQSEGGRRVDQYF
TGTGCCATTAGCCAGTCAGAGGGGGGGCGTCGTGTGGACCAGTACTTC
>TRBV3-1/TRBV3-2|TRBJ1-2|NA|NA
CASSQVSYGYTF
TGTGCCAGCAGCCAAGTGTCCTATGGCTACACCTTC
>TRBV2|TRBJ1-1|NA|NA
CASNQGTEAFF
TGTGCCAGCAACCAGGGAACTGAAGCTTTCTTT
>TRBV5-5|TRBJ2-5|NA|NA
CASSLSTGQETQYF
TGTGCCAGCAGCTTATCGACAGGTCAAGAGACCCAGTACTTC
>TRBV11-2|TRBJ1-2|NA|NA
CASSLDPMAAAYGYTF
TGTGCCAGCAGCTTAGACCCGATGGCGGCGGCCTATGGCTACACCTTC
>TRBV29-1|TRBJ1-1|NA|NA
CSTPGDFGEAFF
TGCAGCACTCCAGGGGATTTTGGTGAAGCTTTCTTT
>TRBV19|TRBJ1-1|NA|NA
CASSRTEGTEAFF
TGTGCCAGTAGTCGTACAGAGGGGACTGAAGCTTTCTTT